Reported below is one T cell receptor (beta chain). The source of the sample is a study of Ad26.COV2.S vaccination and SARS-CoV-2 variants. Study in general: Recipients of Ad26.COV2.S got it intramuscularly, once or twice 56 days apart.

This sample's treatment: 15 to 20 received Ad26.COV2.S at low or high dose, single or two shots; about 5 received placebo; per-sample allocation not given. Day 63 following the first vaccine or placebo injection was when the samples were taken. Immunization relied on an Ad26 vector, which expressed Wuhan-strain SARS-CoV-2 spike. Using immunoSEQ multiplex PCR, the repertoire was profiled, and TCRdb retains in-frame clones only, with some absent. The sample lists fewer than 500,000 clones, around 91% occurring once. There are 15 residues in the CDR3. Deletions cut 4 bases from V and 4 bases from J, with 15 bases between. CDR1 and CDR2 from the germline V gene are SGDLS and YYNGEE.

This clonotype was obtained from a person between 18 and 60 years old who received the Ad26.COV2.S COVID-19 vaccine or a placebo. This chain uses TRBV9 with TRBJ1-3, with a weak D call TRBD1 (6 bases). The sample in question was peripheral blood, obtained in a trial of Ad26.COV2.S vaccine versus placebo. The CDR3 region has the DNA TGTGCCAGCAGCCTAGACGGGGGCGAAGGAAACACCATATATTTT. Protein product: CASSLDGGEGNTIYF.